The clone carrying this T cell receptor beta chain was detected only once. The target antigen is unknown. Germline V gene sequence: CDR1 MDHEN, CDR2 SYDVKM. The CDR3 totals 15 residues. J gave up 0 bases and V 7 bases, and 7 bases lay outside the gene matches. Method: immunoSEQ multiplex PCR; TCRdb's copy keeps in-frame clones and lacks some. The sample includes tens of thousands of clones, roughly 90% of them seen just once. The sample belongs to a study of graft-versus-host responses after intestinal transplantation. Study background: In this cohort, recipients had multivisceral, liver-intestinal, or isolated intestinal transplants.

Sequencing was performed on unstimulated CD8+ T cells sorted from spleen or lymph node cells, taken before intestinal transplant. The TCR sequence derives from a human donor who received an intestinal transplant. V and J are TRBV28 and TRBJ2-3, with 7 bases that match TRBD2. The CDR3 region is CASKVGGRSTDTQYF. The CDR3 bases are TGTGCCAGCAAAGTTGGCGGGAGAAGCACAGATACGCAGTATTTT.